This TCR beta chain was observed in a study of cytomegalovirus exposure and HLA in healthy donors. Overall study findings and caveats: Presence/absence analyses rested on an assumption that sequencing depth was roughly uniform across donors. Researchers counted roughly 150 TCR beta chains as cytomegalovirus-associated. Later, TCR association rates were found to vary by HLA locus, highest for DRB1 and lowest for HLA-C.

The CDR3 spans 15 residues. Germline V lookup: CDR1 SGHRS, CDR2 YFSETQ. V lost 4 bases, J lost 1 base, and 12 bases lay in between. Primers included in the PCR were 60 Vbeta and 13 Jbeta primers. Assay used: immunoSEQ multiplex PCR; TCRdb lists only in-frame clones, some missing. This sample lists more than 95,000 clones; its ten largest clones have less than 4%. Notes on this clone: What it recognizes is unknown.

The clonotype originates from a man aged 35 to 55 in good health and CMV-seronegative. Material for sequencing was PBMCs. The rearrangement uses TRBV5-1 and TRBJ1-5; D might be TRBD1 (5 bases). CDR3 region: CASSPMGGSNQPQHF. CDR3 in DNA: TGCGCCAGCAGCCCGATGGGGGGGAGCAATCAGCCCCAGCATTTT. The whole variable domain, filled in from reference TRBV5-1 and TRBJ1-5, reads KAGVTQTPRYLIKTRGQQVTLSCSPISGHRSVSWYQQTPGQGLQFLFEYFSETQRNKGNFPGRFSGRQFSNSRSEMNVSTLELGDSALYLCASSPMGGSNQPQHFGDGTRLSIL.